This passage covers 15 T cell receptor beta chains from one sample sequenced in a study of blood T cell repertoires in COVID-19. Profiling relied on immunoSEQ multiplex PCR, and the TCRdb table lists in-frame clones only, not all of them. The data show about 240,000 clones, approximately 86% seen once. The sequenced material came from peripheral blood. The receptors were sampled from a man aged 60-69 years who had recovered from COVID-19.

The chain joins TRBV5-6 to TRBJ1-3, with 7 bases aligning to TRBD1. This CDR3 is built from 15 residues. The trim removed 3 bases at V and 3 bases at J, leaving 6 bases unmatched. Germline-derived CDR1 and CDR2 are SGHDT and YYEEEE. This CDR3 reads CASSSTGMDGNTIYF. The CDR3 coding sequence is TGTGCCAGCAGCTCGACAGGGATGGATGGAAACACCATATATTTT. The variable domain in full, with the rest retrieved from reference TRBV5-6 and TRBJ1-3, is DAGVTQSPTHLIKTRGQQVTLRCSPKSGHDTVSWYQQALGQGPQFIFQYYEEEERQRGNFPDRFSGHQFPNYSSELNVNALLLGDSALYLCASSSTGMDGNTIYFGEGSWLTVV.

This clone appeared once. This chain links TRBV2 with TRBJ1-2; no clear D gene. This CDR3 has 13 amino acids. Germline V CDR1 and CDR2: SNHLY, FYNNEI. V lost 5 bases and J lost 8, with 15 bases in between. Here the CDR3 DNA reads TGTGCCAGCAGTCCAACGGGTCTTCGCGGCTACACCTTC. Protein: CASSPTGLRGYTF.

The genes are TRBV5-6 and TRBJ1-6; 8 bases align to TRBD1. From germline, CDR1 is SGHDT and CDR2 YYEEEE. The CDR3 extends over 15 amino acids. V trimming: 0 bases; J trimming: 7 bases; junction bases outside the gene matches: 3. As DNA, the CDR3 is TGTGCCAGCAGCTTGGGGACAGGGACGAATTCACCCCTCCACTTT. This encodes CASSLGTGTNSPLHF.

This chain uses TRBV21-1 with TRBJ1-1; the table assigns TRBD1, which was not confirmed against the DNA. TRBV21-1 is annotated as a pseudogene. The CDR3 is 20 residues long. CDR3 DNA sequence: TGTGCCAGCAGCGTTGGGGATGTCATCAAGCGTTGCAGGGAACTTCCTGAAGCTTTCTTT. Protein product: CASSVGDVIKRCRELPEAFF.

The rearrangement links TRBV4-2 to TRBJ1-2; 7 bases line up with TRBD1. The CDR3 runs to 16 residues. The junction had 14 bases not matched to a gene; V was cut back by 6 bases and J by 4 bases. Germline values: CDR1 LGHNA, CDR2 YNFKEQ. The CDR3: CASRQRTGQPAYGYTF. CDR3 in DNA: TGTGCCAGCAGGCAGCGTACGGGACAGCCAGCCTATGGCTACACCTTC.

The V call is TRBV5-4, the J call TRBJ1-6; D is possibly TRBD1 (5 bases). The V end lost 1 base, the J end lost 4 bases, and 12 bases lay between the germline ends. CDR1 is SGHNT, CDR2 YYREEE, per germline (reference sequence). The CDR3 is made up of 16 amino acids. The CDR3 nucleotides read TGTGCCAGCAGCTTGACAGGTCTCCTTTATAATTCACCCCTCCACTTT. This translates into CASSLTGLLYNSPLHF.

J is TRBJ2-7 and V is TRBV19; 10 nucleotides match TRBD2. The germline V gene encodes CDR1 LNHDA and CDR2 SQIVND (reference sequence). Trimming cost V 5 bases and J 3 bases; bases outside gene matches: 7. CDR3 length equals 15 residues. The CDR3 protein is CASSPRVAGGYEQYF. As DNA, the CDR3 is TGTGCCAGTAGTCCCAGAGTAGCGGGGGGCTACGAGCAGTACTTC.

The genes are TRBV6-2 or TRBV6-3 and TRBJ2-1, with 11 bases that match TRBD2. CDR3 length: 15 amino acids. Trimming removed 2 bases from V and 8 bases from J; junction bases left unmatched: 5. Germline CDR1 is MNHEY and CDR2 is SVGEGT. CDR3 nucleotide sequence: TGTGCCAGCAGTTACGAGCTAGCGGGGGGCTATGAGCAGTTCTTC. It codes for CASSYELAGGYEQFF.

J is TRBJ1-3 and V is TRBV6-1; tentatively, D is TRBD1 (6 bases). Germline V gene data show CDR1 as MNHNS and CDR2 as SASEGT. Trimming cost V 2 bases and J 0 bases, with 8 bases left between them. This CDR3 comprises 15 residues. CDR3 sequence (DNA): TGTGCCAGCAGTGAAAGGGGGTACTCTGGAAACACCATATATTTT. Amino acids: CASSERGYSGNTIYF.

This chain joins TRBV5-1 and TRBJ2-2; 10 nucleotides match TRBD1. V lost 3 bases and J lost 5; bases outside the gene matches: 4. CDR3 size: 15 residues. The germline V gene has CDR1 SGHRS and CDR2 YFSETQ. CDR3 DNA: TGCGCCAGCAGCTCGACAGGGGGCGCGACCGGGGAGCTGTTTTTT. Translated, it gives CASSSTGGATGELFF.

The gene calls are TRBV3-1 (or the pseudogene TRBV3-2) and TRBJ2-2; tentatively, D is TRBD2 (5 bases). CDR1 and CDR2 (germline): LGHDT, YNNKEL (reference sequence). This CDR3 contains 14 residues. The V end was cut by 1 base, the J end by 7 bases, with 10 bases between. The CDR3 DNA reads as TGTGCCAGCAGCCAAGCGAGGGTCGGCGGGGAGCTGTTTTTT. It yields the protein CASSQARVGGELFF.

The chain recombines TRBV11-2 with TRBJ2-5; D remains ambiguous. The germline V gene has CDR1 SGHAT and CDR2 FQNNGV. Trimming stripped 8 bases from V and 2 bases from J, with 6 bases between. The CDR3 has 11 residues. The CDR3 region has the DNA TGTGCCAGCGCGCTGCAAGAGACCCAGTACTTC. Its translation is CASALQETQYF.

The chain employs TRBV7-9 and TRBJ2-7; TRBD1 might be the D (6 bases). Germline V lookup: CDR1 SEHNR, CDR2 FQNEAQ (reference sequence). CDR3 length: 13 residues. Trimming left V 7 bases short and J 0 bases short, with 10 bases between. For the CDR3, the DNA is TGTGCCAGCACTTCGGACAGCTCCTACGAGCAGTACTTC. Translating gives CASTSDSSYEQYF.

Here the CDR3 reads CASRPGQGYTGELFF. CDR3 DNA: TGTGCCAGCAGGCCGGGACAGGGGTACACCGGGGAGCTGTTTTTT. The chain carries TRBV2 and TRBJ2-2; 10 positions match TRBD1. Germline loops: CDR1 SNHLY, CDR2 FYNNEI. V dropped 6 bases and J dropped 3; count of bases not matched to a gene: 4. The CDR3 has 15 amino acids.

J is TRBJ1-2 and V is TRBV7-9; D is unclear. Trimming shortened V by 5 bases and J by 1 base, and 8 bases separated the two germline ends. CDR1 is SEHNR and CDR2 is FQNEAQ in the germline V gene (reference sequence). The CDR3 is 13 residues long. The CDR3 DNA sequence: TGTGCCAGCAGCCAGGCCCTTAACTATGGCTACACCTTC. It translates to CASSQALNYGYTF.